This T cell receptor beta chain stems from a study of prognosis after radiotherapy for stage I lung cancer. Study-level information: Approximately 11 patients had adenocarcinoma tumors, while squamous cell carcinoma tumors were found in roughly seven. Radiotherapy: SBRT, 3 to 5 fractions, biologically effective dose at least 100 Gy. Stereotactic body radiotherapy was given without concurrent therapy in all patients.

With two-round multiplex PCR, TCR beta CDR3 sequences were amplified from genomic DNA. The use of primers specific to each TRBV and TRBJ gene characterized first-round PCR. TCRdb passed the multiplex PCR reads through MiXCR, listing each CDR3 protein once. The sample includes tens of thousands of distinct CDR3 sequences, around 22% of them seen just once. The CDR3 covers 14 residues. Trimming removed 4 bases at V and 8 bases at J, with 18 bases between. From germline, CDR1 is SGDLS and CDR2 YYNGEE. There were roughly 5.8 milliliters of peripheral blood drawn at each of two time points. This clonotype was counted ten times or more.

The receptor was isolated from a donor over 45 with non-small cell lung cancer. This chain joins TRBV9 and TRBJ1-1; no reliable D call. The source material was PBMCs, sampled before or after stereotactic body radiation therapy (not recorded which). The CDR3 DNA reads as TGTGCCAGCAGCCCCCGAAGTTCGGTGGCGGAAGCTTTCTTT. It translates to CASSPRSSVAEAFF.